These T cell receptor beta chains were read from a single sample in a study of CD8 T cells in Susac syndrome. TCRdb used MiXCR to reprocess the immunoSEQ multiplex PCR reads, holding one entry per CDR3 protein. The data contain about 150,000 distinct CDR3 sequences, 93% of them singletons. Sequences were obtained from CD4+ T cells from PBMCs. These receptors originate from a human donor with multiple sclerosis. Both conserved end residues are part of each CDR3. D genes are given only for firm matches. Some rows mark clone size as missing; the rest say once, few, many or name a class of expanded clone.

j_gene,d_gene,v_gene,abundance,len,CDR3nt,CDR3aa
TRBJ1-5,.,TRBV20-1,.,15,TGCAGTGCTAGTGTTGGGGGGCTCGGCAATCAGCCCCAGCATTTT,CSASVGGLGNQPQHF
TRBJ1-2,.,TRBV5-4,.,15,TGTGCCAGCAGCTCCCTGCTTGCGGGGAGGAACGGCTACACCTTC,CASSSLLAGRNGYTF
TRBJ1-2,.,TRBV19,.,14,TGTGCCAGTAGTAGCAACGGGGTATTCTATGGCTACACCTTC,CASSSNGVFYGYTF
TRBJ1-2,TRBD1,TRBV20-1,.,15,TGCAGTGCTAGAGATCCAAGGACAGGATTTTCGGGCTACACCTTC,CSARDPRTGFSGYTF
TRBJ2-2,TRBD1,TRBV2,.,14,TGTGCCAGTTCTAGACAGGGGGCAACCGGGGAGCTGTTTTTT,CASSRQGATGELFF
TRBJ2-1,.,TRBV6-2/TRBV6-3,.,14,TGTGCCAGCAGTTCCCGGGGGAACGGGAATGAGCAGTTCTTC,CASSSRGNGNEQFF
TRBJ1-2,TRBD1,TRBV7-9,.,14,TGTGCCAGCAGCTTTCAGGGGGCAGACTATGGCTACACCTTC,CASSFQGADYGYTF
TRBJ1-1,.,TRBV3-1,.,16,TGTGCCAGCAGCCAAGATTGGGGGGCGGTGAACACTGAAGCTTTCTTT,CASSQDWGAVNTEAFF
TRBJ2-3,TRBD2,TRBV4-1,.,15,TGCGCCAGCAGACAACTAGCGGGAGCAACTAATACGCAGTATTTT,CASRQLAGATNTQYF
TRBJ2-1,TRBD1,TRBV11-2,.,15,TGTGCCACACAGGGGGCGGCTGGCTCCTACAATGAGCAGTTCTTC,CATQGAAGSYNEQFF
TRBJ2-5,.,TRBV20-1,.,13,TGCAGTGCTAGAGATCAAAACGTTGAGGCCCAGTACTTC,CSARDQNVEAQYF
TRBJ2-7,.,TRBV10-3,.,13,TGTGCCATCAGTGGGGGAGGAGGCTACGAGCAGTACTTC,CAISGGGGYEQYF
TRBJ1-2,TRBD1,TRBV5-4,.,12,TGTGCCAGCAGCAGGACAGGGGCTGGCTACACCTTC,CASSRTGAGYTF
TRBJ1-1,.,TRBV4-1,.,15,TGCGCCAGCAGTACGTTGACAGCCCACGGAACTGAAGCTTTCTTT,CASSTLTAHGTEAFF
TRBJ1-6,.,TRBV19,.,14,TGTGCCAGTAGTCGGCAGGGGACAAGTTCACCCCTCCACTTT,CASSRQGTSSPLHF
TRBJ2-5,.,TRBV20-1,.,16,TGCAGTGCTAGAGGCCGGGTAGCGAAAACCCAAGAGACCCAGTACTTC,CSARGRVAKTQETQYF
TRBJ2-1,TRBD2,TRBV5-1,.,15,TGCGCCAGCAGCTTAGGGACTAGCGGGAACAATGAGCAGTTCTTC,CASSLGTSGNNEQFF
TRBJ1-1,.,TRBV28,.,15,TGTGCCAGCAGCACTCGGGGGGGCGGTGACACTGAAGCTTTCTTT,CASSTRGGGDTEAFF
TRBJ1-1,.,TRBV2,once,13,TGTGCCAGCAGGGACCTCCAAGACACTGAAGCTTTCTTT,CASRDLQDTEAFF
TRBJ2-5,.,TRBV5-4,.,14,TGTGCCAGCAGCTCTCGACTAGGAGGAGAGACCCAGTACTTC,CASSSRLGGETQYF
TRBJ2-2,TRBD2,TRBV9,.,16,TGTGCCAGCAGCCTCCAAGCGGGAGCAGTCGCCGGGGAGCTGTTTTTT,CASSLQAGAVAGELFF
TRBJ2-5,TRBD1,TRBV2,.,12,TGTGCCAGCAGGGCAGGGGGAAAGACCCAGTACTTC,CASRAGGKTQYF
TRBJ2-3,TRBD2,TRBV29-1,few,14,TGCAGCGTTGAGGCCGGGGGGGGCACAGATACGCAGTATTTT,CSVEAGGGTDTQYF
TRBJ2-3,.,TRBV7-7,.,14,TGTGCTAGCAGCCCAACTACTAGCACAGATACGCAGTATTTT,CASSPTTSTDTQYF
TRBJ2-1,.,TRBV4-1,.,20,TGCGCCAGCAGCCAAGATCCCTATCCCTTCGCGAAATTCTCCTACAATGAGCAGTTCTTC,CASSQDPYPFAKFSYNEQFF
TRBJ1-1,.,TRBV19,.,12,TGTGCCAGCGAAATGAGAGGGGTGGAGGCTTTCTTT,CASEMRGVEAFF
TRBJ1-2,.,TRBV15,.,14,TGTGCCACCAGCAGGGTAACAGGGAACTATGGCTACACCTTC,CATSRVTGNYGYTF
TRBJ2-7,TRBD2,TRBV6-1,.,18,TGTGCCAGCGGACGAGGGGGGCTAGCGGGATCTCGCCGCTACGAGCAGTACTTC,CASGRGGLAGSRRYEQYF
TRBJ2-3,.,TRBV2,.,14,TGTGCCAGCAGTGTAATCGCGGTCGGAGATACGCAGTATTTT,CASSVIAVGDTQYF
TRBJ2-1,TRBD2,TRBV5-1,.,15,TGCGCCAGCAAGCTGGGAGCGGGAGGGCCCAATGAGCAGTTCTTC,CASKLGAGGPNEQFF
TRBJ2-3,TRBD2,TRBV5-1,.,16,TGCGCCAGCAGCTTGGTAGCGGGAACTACTACAGATACGCAGTATTTT,CASSLVAGTTTDTQYF
TRBJ2-2,TRBD1,TRBV5-1,.,16,TGCGCCAGCAGCGCCCGGACAGGGTCGAACACCGGGGAGCTGTTTTTT,CASSARTGSNTGELFF